Below are 8 T cell receptor beta chains sequenced from a single sample in a study of T-cell memory formation after mild COVID-19. MiXCR was run by TCRdb on the 5' RACE reads, yielding one entry per CDR3 protein. This sample has 200,000 to 300,000 distinct CDR3 sequences, with approximately 10% found just once. The sample taken for sequencing was PBMCs or a T cell subset sorted from them (not recorded which). These receptors all come from a man between 18 and 35 years old who had mild COVID-19 (a few samples of this study predate the infection). Cell type and time point are not known.

This clonotype was observed many times. The gene calls are TRBV12-3 or TRBV12-4 and TRBJ2-2; 10 bases line up with TRBD1. This CDR3 has 16 residues. J lost 4 bases, V lost 5 bases, and 7 bases had no gene match. In nucleotides, the CDR3 is TGTGCCAGCAGTCTCTGGGACAGGGGCATCACCGGGGAGCTGTTTTTT. Residues: CASSLWDRGITGELFF.

This clonotype was detected only a few times. The V gene is TRBV2, the J gene TRBJ1-1; D remains ambiguous. CDR1 and CDR2 (germline): SNHLY, FYNNEI. Trimming cost V 3 bases and J 3 bases, with 8 bases left between them. The CDR3 is 13 residues long. CDR3 DNA: TGTGCCAGCAGTGACAGTGTACACACTGAAGCTTTCTTT. It yields the protein CASSDSVHTEAFF.

This clonotype was observed a handful of times. The chain uses TRBV24-1 and TRBJ2-3; 7 nucleotides line up with TRBD2. The CDR3 extends over 15 amino acids. CDR1 is KGHDR, CDR2 SFDVKD, per germline. V shed 3 bases, J shed 4 bases, and the junction held 6 bases outside the gene matches. The CDR3 protein is CATSDLPGRADTQYF. Written as DNA, the CDR3 is TGTGCCACCAGTGATCTGCCAGGGAGGGCAGATACGCAGTATTTT.

This clonotype has just a few counts. This rearrangement joins TRBV14 to TRBJ1-1; D is possibly TRBD1 (5 bases). This CDR3 contains 12 residues. V lost 6 bases and J 8 bases, leaving 13 bases between the germline ends. Germline lookup yields CDR1 SGHDN and CDR2 FVKESK. The CDR3 DNA is TGTGCCAGCAGTTACCACCAGGGAGAAGCTTTCTTT. Protein sequence: CASSYHQGEAFF.

This clonotype was seen only a few times. The chain's CDR3 is CSAGVPSFYNEQFF. The CDR3 coding sequence is TGCAGTGCTGGAGTCCCCAGTTTCTACAATGAGCAGTTCTTC. The chain is built from TRBV20-1 and TRBJ2-1, with D uncertain. The germline V and J ends were trimmed by 5 bases and 3 bases, with 14 bases remaining between them. Germline V CDR1 and CDR2: DFQATT, SNEGSKA (reference sequence). The CDR3 runs 14 residues.

The genes are TRBV6-2 or TRBV6-3 and TRBJ2-1; TRBD1 agrees at 9 bases. V trimming: 2 bases; J trimming: 0 bases; junction bases outside the gene matches: 11. This CDR3 has 19 residues. Germline loops: CDR1 MNHEY, CDR2 SVGEGT. CDR3 sequence (DNA): TGTGCCAGCAGTTACCGGGACAGGGATCCCTTCAGCTCCTACAATGAGCAGTTCTTC. This sequence encodes CASSYRDRDPFSSYNEQFF.

The table lists this clonotype with a few counts. This sequence joins TRBV18 and TRBJ2-5; D uncertain. Trimming left V 5 bases short and J 5 bases short, with 15 bases between. The CDR3 totals 14 residues. Germline CDR1 is KGHSH and CDR2 is LQKENI. The CDR3 loop reads CASSVEFRVETQYF. The DNA of the CDR3 is TGTGCCAGCTCAGTGGAGTTCCGAGTGGAGACCCAGTACTTC.

This clonotype was observed a few times. The chain carries TRBV5-6 and TRBJ1-1; no firm D call. Per germline, CDR1 SGHDT and CDR2 YYEEEE. The CDR3 contains 15 residues. V was trimmed by 0 bases and J by 10 bases, leaving 19 bases between them. The CDR3 sequence is CASSLAGVSGVRAFF. The CDR3 nucleotides read TGTGCCAGCAGCTTGGCTGGGGTGTCGGGCGTAAGAGCTTTCTTT.